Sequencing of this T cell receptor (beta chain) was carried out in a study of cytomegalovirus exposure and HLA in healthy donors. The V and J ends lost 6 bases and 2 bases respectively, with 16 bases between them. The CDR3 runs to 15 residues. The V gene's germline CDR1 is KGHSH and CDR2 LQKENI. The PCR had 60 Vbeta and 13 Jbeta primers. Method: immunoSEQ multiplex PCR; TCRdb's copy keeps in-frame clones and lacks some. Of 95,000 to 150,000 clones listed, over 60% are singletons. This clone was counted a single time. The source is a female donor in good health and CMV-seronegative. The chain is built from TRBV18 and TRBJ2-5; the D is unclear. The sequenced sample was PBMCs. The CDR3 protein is CASSAVRPQQETQYF. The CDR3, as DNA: TGTGCCAGCTCGGCGGTGAGACCACAACAAGAGACCCAGTACTTC.